This TCR beta chain was obtained from a study of cytomegalovirus exposure and HLA in healthy donors. Looking at the study overall: A previous analysis identified fewer than 130 million unique TCR beta sequences derived from approximately 190 million T cells.

The study ran its PCR with 60 Vbeta and 13 Jbeta primers. Sequencing was performed with immunoSEQ multiplex PCR; in TCRdb, only in-frame clones are kept and a portion is missing. The data show about 200,000 clones, with around three quarters seen just once and about 1.9% held by the top ten. Remarks on this clone: Its cognate antigen is unknown.

Notes on the study in general: The dataset shows that most TCR sequences were rare, while some public TCRs occurred in many donors. It was approximately 160 TCR beta chains that were listed as cytomegalovirus-associated. Sequencing depth across donors, presence/absence analyses assumed, was roughly uniform.

The germline V gene encodes CDR1 MDHEN and CDR2 SYDVKM. This CDR3 comprises 13 residues. The V end lost 3 bases, the J end lost 3 bases, and 8 bases lay between the germline ends. This chain uses TRBV28 with TRBJ1-2; D uncertain. Input material: PBMCs. This receptor was taken from a man aged 30 to 45 in good health and CMV-seronegative. CDR3 protein: CASSLPSDYGYTF. The CDR3 nucleotides are TGTGCCAGCAGTTTGCCCAGCGACTATGGCTACACCTTC.